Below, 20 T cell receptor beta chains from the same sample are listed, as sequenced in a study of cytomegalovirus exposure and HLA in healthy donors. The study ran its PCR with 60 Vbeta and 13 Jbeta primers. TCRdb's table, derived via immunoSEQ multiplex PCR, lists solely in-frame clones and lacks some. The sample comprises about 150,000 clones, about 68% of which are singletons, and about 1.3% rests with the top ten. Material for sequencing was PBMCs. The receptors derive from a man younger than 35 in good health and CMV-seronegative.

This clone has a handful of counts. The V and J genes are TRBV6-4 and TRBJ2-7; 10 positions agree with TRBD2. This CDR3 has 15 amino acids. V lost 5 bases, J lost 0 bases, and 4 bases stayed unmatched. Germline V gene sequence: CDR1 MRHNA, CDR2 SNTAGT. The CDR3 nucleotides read TGTGCCAGCAGTCCTTCTAGCGGGAGCTCCTACGAGCAGTACTTC. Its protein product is CASSPSSGSSYEQYF.

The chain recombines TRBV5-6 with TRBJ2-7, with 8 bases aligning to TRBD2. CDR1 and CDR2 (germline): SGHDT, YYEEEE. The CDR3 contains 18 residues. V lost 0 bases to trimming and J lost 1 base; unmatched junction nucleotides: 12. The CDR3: CASSLAGWLTSGSYEQYF. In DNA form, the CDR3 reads TGTGCCAGCAGCTTGGCGGGTTGGTTAACTAGCGGTTCCTACGAGCAGTACTTC. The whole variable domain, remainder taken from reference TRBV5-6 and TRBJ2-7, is DAGVTQSPTHLIKTRGQQVTLRCSPKSGHDTVSWYQQALGQGPQFIFQYYEEEERQRGNFPDRFSGHQFPNYSSELNVNALLLGDSALYLCASSLAGWLTSGSYEQYFGPGTRLTVT.

The chain's CDR3 is CASRKGQGNTEAFF. CDR3 nucleotide sequence: TGCGCCAGCAGGAAGGGACAGGGTAACACTGAAGCTTTCTTT. The genes are TRBV4-1 and TRBJ1-1; 9 bases match TRBD1. Germline trimming cut 6 bases from V and 2 bases from J; bases unmatched to any gene: 4. The CDR3 covers 14 residues. Germline values: CDR1 MGHRA, CDR2 YSYEKL.

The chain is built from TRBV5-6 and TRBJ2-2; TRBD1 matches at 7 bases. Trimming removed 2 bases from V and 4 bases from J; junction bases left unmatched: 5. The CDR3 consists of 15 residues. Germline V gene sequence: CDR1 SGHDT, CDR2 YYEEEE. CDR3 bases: TGTGCCAGCAGCTTTAAGGGGGCGGGCACCGGGGAGCTGTTTTTT. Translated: CASSFKGAGTGELFF.

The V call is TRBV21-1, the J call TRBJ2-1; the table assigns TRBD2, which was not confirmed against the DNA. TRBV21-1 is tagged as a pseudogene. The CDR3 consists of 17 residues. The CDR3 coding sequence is TGTGCCAGCAGCAAAGTCCTTAGCGGGAGGAGGTACAATGAGCAGTTCTTC. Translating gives CASSKVLSGRRYNEQFF.

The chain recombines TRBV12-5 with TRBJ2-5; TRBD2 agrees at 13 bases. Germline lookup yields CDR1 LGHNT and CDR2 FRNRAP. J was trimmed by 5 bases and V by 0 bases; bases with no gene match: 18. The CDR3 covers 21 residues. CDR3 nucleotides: TGTGCTAGTGGTTTGGTTCCCCTTCCACTAGCGGGGGGGCTCCCTGGGGAGACCCAGTACTTC. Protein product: CASGLVPLPLAGGLPGETQYF.

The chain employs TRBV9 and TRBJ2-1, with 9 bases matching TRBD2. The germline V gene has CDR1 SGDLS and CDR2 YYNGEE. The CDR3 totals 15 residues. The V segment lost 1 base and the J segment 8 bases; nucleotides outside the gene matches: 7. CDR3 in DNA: TGTGCCAGCAGCGTATATAGCGGGAGTGGGTATGAGCAGTTCTTC. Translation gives CASSVYSGSGYEQFF.

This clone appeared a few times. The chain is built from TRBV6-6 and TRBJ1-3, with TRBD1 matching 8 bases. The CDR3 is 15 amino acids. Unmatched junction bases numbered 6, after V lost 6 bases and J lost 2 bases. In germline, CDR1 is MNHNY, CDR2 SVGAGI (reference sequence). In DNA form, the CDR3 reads TGTGCCAGCAGCACAACAGGGGGGCCTGGAAACACCATATATTTT. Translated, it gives CASSTTGGPGNTIYF.

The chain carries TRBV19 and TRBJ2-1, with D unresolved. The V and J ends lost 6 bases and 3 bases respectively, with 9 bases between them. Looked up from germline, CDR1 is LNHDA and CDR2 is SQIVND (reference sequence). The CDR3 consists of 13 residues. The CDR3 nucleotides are TGTGCCAGTAGGCCCGGGTACTACAATGAGCAGTTCTTC. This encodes CASRPGYYNEQFF.

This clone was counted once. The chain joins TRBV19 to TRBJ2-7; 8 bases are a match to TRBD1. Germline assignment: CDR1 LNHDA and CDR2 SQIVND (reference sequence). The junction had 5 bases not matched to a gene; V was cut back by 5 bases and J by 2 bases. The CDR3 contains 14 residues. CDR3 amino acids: CASSVQGATYEQYF. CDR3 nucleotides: TGTGCCAGTAGTGTCCAGGGGGCCACCTACGAGCAGTACTTC.

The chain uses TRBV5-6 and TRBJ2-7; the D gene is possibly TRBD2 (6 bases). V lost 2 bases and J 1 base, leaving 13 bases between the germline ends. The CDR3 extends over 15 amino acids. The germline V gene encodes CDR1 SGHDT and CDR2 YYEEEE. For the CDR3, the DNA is TGTGCCAGCAGCTTCACGGGAGACCCTTCCTACGAGCAGTACTTC. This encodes CASSFTGDPSYEQYF.

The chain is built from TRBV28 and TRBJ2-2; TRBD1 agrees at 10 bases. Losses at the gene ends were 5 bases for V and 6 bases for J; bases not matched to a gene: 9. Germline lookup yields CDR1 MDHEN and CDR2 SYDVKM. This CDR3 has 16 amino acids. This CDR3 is CASSTPGQGQAGELFF. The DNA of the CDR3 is TGTGCCAGCAGTACTCCGGGACAGGGGCAAGCCGGGGAGCTGTTTTTT.

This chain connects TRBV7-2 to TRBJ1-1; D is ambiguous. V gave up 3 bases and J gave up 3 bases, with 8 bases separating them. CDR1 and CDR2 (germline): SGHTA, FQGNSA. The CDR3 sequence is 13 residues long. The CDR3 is CASSFERDTEAFF. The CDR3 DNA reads TGTGCCAGCAGCTTCGAGCGGGACACTGAAGCTTTCTTT. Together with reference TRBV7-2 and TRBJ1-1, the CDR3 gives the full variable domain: GAGVSQSPSNKVTEKGKDVELRCDPISGHTALYWYRQSLGQGLEFLIYFQGNSAPDKSGLPSDRFSAERTGGSVSTLTIQRTQQEDSAVYLCASSFERDTEAFFGQGTRLTVV.

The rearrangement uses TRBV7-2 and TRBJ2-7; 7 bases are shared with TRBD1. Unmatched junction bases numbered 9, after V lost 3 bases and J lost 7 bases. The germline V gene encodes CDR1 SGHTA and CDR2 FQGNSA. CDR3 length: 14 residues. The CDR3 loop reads CASSFSGGWWEQYF. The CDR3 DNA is TGTGCCAGCAGCTTCTCAGGGGGTTGGTGGGAGCAGTACTTC.

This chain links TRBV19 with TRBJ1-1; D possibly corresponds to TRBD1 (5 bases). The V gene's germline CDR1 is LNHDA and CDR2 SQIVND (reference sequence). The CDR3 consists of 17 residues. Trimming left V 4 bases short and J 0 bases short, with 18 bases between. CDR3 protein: CASSTYLRTSMNTEAFF. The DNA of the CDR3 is TGTGCCAGTAGTACCTACCTTAGGACAAGCATGAACACTGAAGCTTTCTTT.

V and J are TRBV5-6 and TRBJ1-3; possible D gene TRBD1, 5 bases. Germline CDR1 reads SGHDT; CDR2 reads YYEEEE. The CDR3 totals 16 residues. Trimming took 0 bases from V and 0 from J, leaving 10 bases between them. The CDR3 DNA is TGTGCCAGCAGCTTGGCGGGGGAGGGCTCTGGAAACACCATATATTTT. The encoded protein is CASSLAGEGSGNTIYF.

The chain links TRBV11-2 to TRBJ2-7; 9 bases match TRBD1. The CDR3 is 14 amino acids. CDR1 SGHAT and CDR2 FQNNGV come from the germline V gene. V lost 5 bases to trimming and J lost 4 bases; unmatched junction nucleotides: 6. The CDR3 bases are TGTGCCAGCAGCCGGGGGACAGGGCGATACGAGCAGTACTTC. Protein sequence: CASSRGTGRYEQYF.

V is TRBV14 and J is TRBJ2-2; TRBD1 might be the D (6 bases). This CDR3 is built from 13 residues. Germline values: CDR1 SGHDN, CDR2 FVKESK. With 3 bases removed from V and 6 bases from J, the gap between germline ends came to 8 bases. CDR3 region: CASSQNRAGELFF. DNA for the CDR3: TGTGCCAGCAGCCAGAACAGGGCCGGGGAGCTGTTTTTT.

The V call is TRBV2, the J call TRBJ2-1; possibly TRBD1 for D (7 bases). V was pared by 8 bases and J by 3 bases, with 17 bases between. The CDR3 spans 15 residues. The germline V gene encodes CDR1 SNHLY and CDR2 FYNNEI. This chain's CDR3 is CASPAGQINYNEQFF. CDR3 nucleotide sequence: TGTGCCAGCCCGGCGGGACAGATCAACTACAATGAGCAGTTCTTC.

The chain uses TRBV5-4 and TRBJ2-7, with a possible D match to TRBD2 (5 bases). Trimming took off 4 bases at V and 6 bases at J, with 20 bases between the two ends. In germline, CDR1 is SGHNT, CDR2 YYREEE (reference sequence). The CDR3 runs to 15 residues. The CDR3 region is CASSAPSSLPSEQYF. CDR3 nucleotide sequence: TGTGCCAGCAGCGCGCCTAGCTCCTTACCCTCCGAGCAGTACTTC.